This TCR beta chain was obtained from a study of T cell responses to AZD1222 COVID-19 vaccine. The overall study: Timing groups of about 4 and about 12 weeks for second doses were pooled.

Study-wide results and caveats: Donor demographics were predominantly white British with a female majority; clonal diversity may be underestimated. CD4 TCRs linked to vaccination spanned spike, dominating at 160-218 and 743-854. Baseline seropositives among AZD1222 recipients totaled only five or six.

The data were produced by immunoSEQ multiplex PCR, yet TCRdb's version contains in-frame clones alone and is incomplete. The sample shows tens of thousands of clones, approximately 83% of them seen only once. With regard to this clone: The antigen remains undetermined.

The sequence was collected from an adult in good health. Sample: peripheral blood, taken on day 0 of AZD1222 vaccination.

CDR3 coding DNA: TGTGCCAGCAGCGACGCTGCGGGGGGGTCAGAGACCCAGTACTTC. This encodes CASSDAAGGSETQYF. The chain links TRBV5-4 to TRBJ2-5; 9 nucleotides agree with TRBD2. This CDR3 comprises 15 residues. J lost 4 bases, V lost 4 bases, and 8 bases had no gene match. Germline V CDR1 and CDR2: SGHNT, YYREEE (reference sequence).